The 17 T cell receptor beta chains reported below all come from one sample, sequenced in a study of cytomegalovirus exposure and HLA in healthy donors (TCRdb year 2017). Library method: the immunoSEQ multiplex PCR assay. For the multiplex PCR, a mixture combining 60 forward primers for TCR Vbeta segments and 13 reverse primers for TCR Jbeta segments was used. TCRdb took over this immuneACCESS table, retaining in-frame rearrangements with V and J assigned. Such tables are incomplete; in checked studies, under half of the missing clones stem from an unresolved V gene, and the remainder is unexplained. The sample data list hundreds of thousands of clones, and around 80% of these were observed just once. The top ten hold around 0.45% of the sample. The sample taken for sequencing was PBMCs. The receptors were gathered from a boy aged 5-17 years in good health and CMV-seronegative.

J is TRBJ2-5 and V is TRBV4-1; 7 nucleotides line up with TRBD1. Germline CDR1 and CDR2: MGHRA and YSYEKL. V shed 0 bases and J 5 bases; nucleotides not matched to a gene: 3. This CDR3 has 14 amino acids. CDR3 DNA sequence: TGCGCCAGCAGCCAAGAGACAGGGATCGAGACCCAGTACTTC. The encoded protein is CASSQETGIETQYF.

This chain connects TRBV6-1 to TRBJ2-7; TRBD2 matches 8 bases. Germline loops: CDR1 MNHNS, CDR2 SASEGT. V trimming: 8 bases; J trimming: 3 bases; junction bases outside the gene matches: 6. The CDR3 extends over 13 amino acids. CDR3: CASGTREGYEQYF. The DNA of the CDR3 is TGTGCCAGCGGGACTCGGGAGGGCTACGAGCAGTACTTC.

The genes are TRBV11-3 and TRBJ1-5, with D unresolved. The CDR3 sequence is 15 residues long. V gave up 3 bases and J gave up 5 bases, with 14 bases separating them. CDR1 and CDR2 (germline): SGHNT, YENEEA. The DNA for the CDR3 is TGTGCCAGCAGCTTTTATTACAAGTCCGATCAGCCCCAGCATTTT. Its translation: CASSFYYKSDQPQHF.

The CDR3 bases are TGTGCCAGCAGCGACTACAGGGTTGTACAGCCCCAGCATTTT. This gives the protein CASSDYRVVQPQHF. The chain recombines TRBV5-8 with TRBJ1-5, with D possibly being TRBD1 (6 bases). The germline gives CDR1 SGHTS, CDR2 YDEGEE. V lost 4 bases to trimming and J lost 7 bases, with 15 bases between them. The CDR3 covers 14 residues.

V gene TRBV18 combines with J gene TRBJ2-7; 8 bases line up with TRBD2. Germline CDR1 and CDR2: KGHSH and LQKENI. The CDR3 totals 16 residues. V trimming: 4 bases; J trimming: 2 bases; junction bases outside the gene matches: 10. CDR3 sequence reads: CASSLPPGTRPYEQYF. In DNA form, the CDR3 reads TGTGCCAGCTCACTTCCACCCGGGACTAGACCCTACGAGCAGTACTTC.

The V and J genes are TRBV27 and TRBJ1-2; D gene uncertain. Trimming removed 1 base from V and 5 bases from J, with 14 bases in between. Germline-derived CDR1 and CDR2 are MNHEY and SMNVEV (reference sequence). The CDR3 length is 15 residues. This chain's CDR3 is CASSLLSDLLYGYTF. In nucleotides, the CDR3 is TGTGCCAGCAGTTTATTGTCGGACTTATTATATGGCTACACCTTC.

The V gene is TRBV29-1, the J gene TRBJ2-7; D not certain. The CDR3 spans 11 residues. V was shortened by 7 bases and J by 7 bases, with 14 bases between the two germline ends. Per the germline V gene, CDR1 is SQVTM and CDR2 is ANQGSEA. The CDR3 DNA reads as TGCAGCGCCCGCCTGGGCCGAGAGCAGTACTTC. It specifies CSARLGREQYF.

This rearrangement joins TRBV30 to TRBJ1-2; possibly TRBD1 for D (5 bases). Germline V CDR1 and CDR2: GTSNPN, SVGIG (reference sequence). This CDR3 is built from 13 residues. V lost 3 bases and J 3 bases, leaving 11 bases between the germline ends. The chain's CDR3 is CAWREGLDYGYTF. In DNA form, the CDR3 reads TGTGCCTGGAGGGAGGGGCTGGACTATGGCTACACCTTC.

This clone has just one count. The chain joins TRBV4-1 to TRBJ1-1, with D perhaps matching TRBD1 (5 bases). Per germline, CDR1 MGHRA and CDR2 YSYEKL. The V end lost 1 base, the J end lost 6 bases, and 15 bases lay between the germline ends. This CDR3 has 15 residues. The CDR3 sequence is CASSQVWGDRAEAFF. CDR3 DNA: TGCGCCAGCAGCCAAGTCTGGGGGGATAGGGCTGAAGCTTTCTTT.

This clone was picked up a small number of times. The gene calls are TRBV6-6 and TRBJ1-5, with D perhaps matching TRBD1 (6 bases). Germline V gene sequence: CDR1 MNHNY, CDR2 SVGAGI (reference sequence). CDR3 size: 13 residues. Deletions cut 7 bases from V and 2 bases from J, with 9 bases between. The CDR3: CASKTGRNQPQHF. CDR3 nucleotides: TGTGCCAGCAAAACAGGGCGCAATCAGCCCCAGCATTTT.

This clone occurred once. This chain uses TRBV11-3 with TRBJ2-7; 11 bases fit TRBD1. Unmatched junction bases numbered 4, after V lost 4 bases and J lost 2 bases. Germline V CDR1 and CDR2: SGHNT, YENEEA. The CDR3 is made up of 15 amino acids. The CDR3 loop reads CASSWPGQGAYEQYF. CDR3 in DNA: TGTGCCAGCAGCTGGCCGGGACAGGGGGCCTACGAGCAGTACTTC.

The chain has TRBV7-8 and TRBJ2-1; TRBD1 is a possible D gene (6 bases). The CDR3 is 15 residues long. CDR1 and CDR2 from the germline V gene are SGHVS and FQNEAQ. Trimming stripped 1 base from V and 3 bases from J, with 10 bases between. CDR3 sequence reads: CASSLVPDSYNEQFF. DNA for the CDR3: TGTGCCAGCAGCTTAGTCCCGGACAGCTACAATGAGCAGTTCTTC.

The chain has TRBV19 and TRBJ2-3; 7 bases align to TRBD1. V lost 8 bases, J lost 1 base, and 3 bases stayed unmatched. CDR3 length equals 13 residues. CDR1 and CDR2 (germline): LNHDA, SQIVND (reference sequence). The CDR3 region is CASRQGRTDTQYF. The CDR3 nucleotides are TGTGCCAGTCGACAGGGCCGCACAGATACGCAGTATTTT.

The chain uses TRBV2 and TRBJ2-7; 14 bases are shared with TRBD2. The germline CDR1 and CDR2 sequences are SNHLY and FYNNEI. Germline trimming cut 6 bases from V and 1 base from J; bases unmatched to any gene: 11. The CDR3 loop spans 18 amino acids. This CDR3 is CASSEGGLAGEFSYEQYF. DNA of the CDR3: TGTGCCAGCAGCGAGGGGGGACTAGCGGGAGAGTTTTCCTACGAGCAGTACTTC.

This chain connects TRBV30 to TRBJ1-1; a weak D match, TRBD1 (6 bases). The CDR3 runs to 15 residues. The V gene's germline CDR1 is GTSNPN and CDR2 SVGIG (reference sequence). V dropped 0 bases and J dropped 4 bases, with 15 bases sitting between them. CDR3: CAWSVGPGQSTEAFF. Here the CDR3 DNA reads TGTGCCTGGAGTGTAGGTCCCGGACAGTCCACTGAAGCTTTCTTT.

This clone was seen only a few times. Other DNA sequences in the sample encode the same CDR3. The CDR3 DNA follows: TGCGCCAGCAGCTTGGACAGGTTGAACACTGAAGCTTTCTTT. It codes for CASSLDRLNTEAFF. This chain uses TRBV5-1 with TRBJ1-1; D is perhaps TRBD1 (5 bases). CDR3 size: 14 residues. V was clipped by 0 bases and J by 0 bases, with 6 bases between them. The V gene's germline CDR1 is SGHRS and CDR2 YFSETQ.

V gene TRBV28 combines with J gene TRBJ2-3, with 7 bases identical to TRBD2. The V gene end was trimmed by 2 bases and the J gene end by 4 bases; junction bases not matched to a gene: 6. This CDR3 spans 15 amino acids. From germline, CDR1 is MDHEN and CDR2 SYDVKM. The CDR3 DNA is TGTGCCAGCAGTTTACAAGCGGGGAGATCAGATACGCAGTATTTT. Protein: CASSLQAGRSDTQYF.